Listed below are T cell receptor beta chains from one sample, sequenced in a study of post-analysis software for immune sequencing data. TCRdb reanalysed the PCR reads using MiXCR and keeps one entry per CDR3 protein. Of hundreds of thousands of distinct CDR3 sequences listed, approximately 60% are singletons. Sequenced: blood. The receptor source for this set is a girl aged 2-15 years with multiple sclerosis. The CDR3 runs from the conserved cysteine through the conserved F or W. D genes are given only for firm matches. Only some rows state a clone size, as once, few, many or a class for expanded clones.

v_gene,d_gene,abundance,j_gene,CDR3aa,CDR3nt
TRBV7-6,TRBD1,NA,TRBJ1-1,CASSLAGQGVNTEAFF,TGTGCCAGCAGCTTAGCCGGACAGGGGGTCAACACTGAAGCTTTCTTT
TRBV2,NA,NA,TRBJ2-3,CASSPGMVGTDTQYF,TGTGCCAGCAGTCCAGGGATGGTAGGCACAGATACGCAGTATTTT
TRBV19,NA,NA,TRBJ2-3,CASSIEGTSTDTQYF,TGTGCCAGTAGTATAGAGGGGACTAGCACAGATACGCAGTATTTT
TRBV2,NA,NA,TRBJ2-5,CASNLGVSYF,TGTGCCAGCAACTTAGGCGTCTCGTACTTC
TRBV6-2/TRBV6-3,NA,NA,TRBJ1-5,CASSLDGGGSNQPQHF,TGTGCCAGCAGTCTAGACGGGGGCGGTAGCAATCAGCCCCAGCATTTT
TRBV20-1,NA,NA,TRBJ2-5,CSARGAERARGTQYF,TGCAGTGCTAGAGGAGCAGAGAGGGCAAGAGGGACCCAGTACTTC
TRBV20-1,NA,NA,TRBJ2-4,CSARRGVLAKNIQYF,TGCAGTGCGAGGCGGGGAGTCCTTGCCAAAAACATTCAGTACTTC
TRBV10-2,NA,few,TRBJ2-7,CASSESGRERNEQYF,TGCGCCAGCAGTGAGTCGGGCAGGGAGAGGAACGAGCAGTACTTC
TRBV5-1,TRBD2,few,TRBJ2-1,CASSLGLAEGPPNEQFF,TGCGCCAGCAGCTTAGGGCTAGCGGAAGGCCCTCCCAATGAGCAGTTCTTC
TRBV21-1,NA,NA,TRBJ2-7,CASSKGQDYEQYF,TGTGCCAGCAGCAAGGGACAGGACTACGAGCAGTACTTC
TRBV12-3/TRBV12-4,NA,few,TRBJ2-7,CASSPRDFSSYEQYF,TGTGCCAGCAGTCCCCGGGACTTCAGCTCCTACGAGCAGTACTTC
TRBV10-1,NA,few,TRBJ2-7,CASSGGWPRGTYEQYF,TGCGCCAGCAGTGGGGGATGGCCCCGGGGCACCTACGAGCAGTACTTC
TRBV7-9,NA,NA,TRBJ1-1,CASSFLRFTEAFF,TGTGCCAGCAGCTTCTTGAGGTTCACTGAAGCTTTCTTT
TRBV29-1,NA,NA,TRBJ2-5,CSVLRGEETQYF,TGCAGCGTTCTGAGGGGAGAAGAGACCCAGTACTTC
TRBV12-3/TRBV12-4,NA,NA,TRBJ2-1,CASSLFGLSGNEQFF,TGTGCCAGCAGTTTATTCGGACTCTCTGGCAATGAGCAGTTCTTC
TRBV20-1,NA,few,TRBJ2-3,CSARSGTDTQYF,TGCAGTGCTAGATCCGGCACAGATACGCAGTATTTT
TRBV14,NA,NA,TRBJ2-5,CASSQDLLRRETQYF,TGTGCCAGCAGCCAAGATCTGTTAAGGCGGGAGACCCAGTACTTC
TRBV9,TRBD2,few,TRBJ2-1,CASSFTGGPVDEQFF,TGTGCCAGCAGCTTTACGGGAGGGCCGGTCGATGAGCAGTTCTTC
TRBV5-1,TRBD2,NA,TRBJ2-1,CASRAAAGGVNEQFF,TGCGCCAGCAGAGCCGCGGCGGGGGGTGTCAATGAGCAGTTCTTC
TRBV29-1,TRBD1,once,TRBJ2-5,CSAALPTGKDLETQYF,TGCAGCGCTGCCCTCCCGACAGGGAAGGACCTGGAGACCCAGTACTTC
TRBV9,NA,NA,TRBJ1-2,CASSRQEAGYTF,TGTGCCAGCAGCCGACAAGAGGCGGGCTACACCTTC
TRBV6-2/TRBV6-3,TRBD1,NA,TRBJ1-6,CASNKERRVRDRYSPLHF,TGTGCCAGCAATAAGGAGCGTCGAGTCCGGGACAGATATTCACCCCTCCACTTT
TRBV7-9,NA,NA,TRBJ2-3,CASSVTEFTDTQYF,TGTGCCAGCAGCGTTACAGAGTTCACAGATACGCAGTATTTT
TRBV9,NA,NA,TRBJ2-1,CASNRDVNNEQFF,TGTGCCAGCAACCGGGACGTAAACAATGAGCAGTTCTTC
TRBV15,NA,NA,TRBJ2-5,CATSRVNNPETQYF,TGTGCCACCAGCAGAGTTAACAATCCAGAGACCCAGTACTTC
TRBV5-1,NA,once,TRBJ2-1,CASTFWGVGENTEAFF,TGCGCCAGCACCTTCTGGGGGGTTGGGGAAAACACTGAAGCTTTCTTC
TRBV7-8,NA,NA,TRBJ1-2,CASSLAAGLSYGYTF,TGTGCCAGCAGCTTAGCCGCAGGGTTGAGCTATGGCTACACCTTC
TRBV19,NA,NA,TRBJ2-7,CAGTYEQYF,TGTGCCGGGACCTACGAGCAGTACTTC
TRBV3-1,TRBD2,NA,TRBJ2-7,CASSNTGTSGSYEQYF,TGTGCCAGCAGCAATACCGGGACTAGCGGCTCCTACGAGCAGTACTTC
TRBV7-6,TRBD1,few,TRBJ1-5,CASSLGETGGNQPQHF,TGTGCCAGCAGCTTAGGGGAGACAGGGGGCAATCAGCCCCAGCATTTT
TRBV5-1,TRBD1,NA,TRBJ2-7,CASSQGQNYEQYF,TGCGCCAGCAGCCAGGGACAGAACTACGAGCAGTACTTC
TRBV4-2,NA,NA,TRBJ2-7,CASSQDRTSSYEQYF,TGTGCCAGCAGCCAAGATCGGACCTCATCCTACGAGCAGTACTTC
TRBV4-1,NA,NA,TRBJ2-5,CASSQESGLDQETQYF,TGCGCCAGCAGCCAAGAGTCCGGCTTGGATCAAGAGACCCAGTACTTC
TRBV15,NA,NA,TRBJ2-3,CATSRSGGEHTQYF,TGTGCCACCAGCAGGTCGGGCGGCGAGCATACGCAGTATTTT
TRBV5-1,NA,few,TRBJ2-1,CASSTAPGRNEQFF,TGCGCCAGCAGCACCGCCCCGGGGCGCAATGAGCAGTTCTTC
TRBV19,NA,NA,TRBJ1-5,CASSPGIIQPQHF,TGTGCCAGTAGTCCCGGGATAATTCAGCCCCAGCATTTT
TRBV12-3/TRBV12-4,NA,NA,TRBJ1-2,CASSPPGYYGYTF,TGTGCCAGCAGTCCCCCGGGGTACTATGGCTACACCTTC
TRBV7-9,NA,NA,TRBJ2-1,CASRWGRAGRPYNEQFF,TGTGCCAGCAGGTGGGGTCGGGCAGGGCGCCCCTACAATGAGCAGTTCTTC
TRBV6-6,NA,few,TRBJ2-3,CASRLPGGTDTQYF,TGTGCCAGTCGGCTCCCAGGGGGCACAGATACGCAGTATTTT
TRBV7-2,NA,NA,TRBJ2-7,CASSSYRDEQYF,TGTGCCAGCAGCTCGTACAGGGACGAGCAGTACTTC